The 12 T cell receptor beta chains listed next were all sequenced from one sample in a study of blood T cell repertoires in COVID-19. Sequenced by immunoSEQ multiplex PCR; TCRdb stores in-frame clones only, minus some. In the table there are about 260,000 clones, 80% to 90% of which are singletons. The sequencing input was PBMCs or T cells enriched from blood (not recorded which). Source of these receptors: a woman in her late teens or twenties who had recovered from COVID-19.

The chain is built from TRBV19 and TRBJ2-3, with 7 bases that match TRBD2. Trimming cost V 1 base and J 1 base; bases outside gene matches: 11. The germline V gene has CDR1 LNHDA and CDR2 SQIVND (reference sequence). This CDR3 spans 18 amino acids. In DNA form, the CDR3 reads TGTGCCAGTAGTATAGGTGCGGCGGGGGATCGGGGCACAGATACGCAGTATTTT. Its protein is CASSIGAAGDRGTDTQYF. Full variable domain (outside the CDR3, taken from reference TRBV19 and TRBJ2-3): DGGITQSPKYLFRKEGQNVTLSCEQNLNHDAMYWYRQDPGQGLRLIYYSQIVNDFQKGDIAEGYSVSREKKESFPLTVTSAQKNPTAFYLCASSIGAAGDRGTDTQYFGPGTRLTVL.

The J gene is TRBJ2-3, the V gene TRBV5-1; a weak D match, TRBD1 (5 bases). With 3 bases removed from V and 2 bases from J, the gap between germline ends came to 13 bases. The CDR3 runs to 15 residues. CDR1 is SGHRS, CDR2 YFSETQ, per germline. The DNA for the CDR3 is TGCGCCAGCAGCTCCCTCCCAGGGTCCACAGATACGCAGTATTTT. Its protein product is CASSSLPGSTDTQYF.

V gene TRBV7-2 combines with J gene TRBJ2-5; 11 nucleotides agree with TRBD2. This CDR3 region has 18 residues. V shed 5 bases, J shed 3 bases, and the junction held 14 bases outside the gene matches. The germline V gene has CDR1 SGHTA and CDR2 FQGNSA. The CDR3 reads CASSKSTSSGGLKETQYF. The CDR3 nucleotides are TGTGCCAGCAGCAAGAGTACGTCTAGCGGGGGGTTAAAAGAGACCCAGTACTTC.

This sequence joins TRBV20-1 and TRBJ2-7, with a possible D match to TRBD2 (5 bases). CDR1 is DFQATT, CDR2 SNEGSKA, per germline (reference sequence). The ends were cut back, 1 base at V and 4 bases at J, with 5 bases in the middle. CDR3 length: 11 amino acids. CDR3 DNA: TGCAGTGCTAGAGGGACTTACGAGCAGTACTTC. This translates into CSARGTYEQYF.

The chain is built from TRBV10-2 and TRBJ2-2, with 10 positions matching TRBD1. The CDR3 contains 13 residues. Germline CDR1 WSHSY, CDR2 SAAADI. Germline trimming cut 6 bases from V and 7 bases from J; bases unmatched to any gene: 2. CDR3 in DNA: TGCGCCAGCAGGGACAGGGGGGGCGGGGAGCTGTTTTTT. Protein sequence: CASRDRGGGELFF.

This sequence joins TRBV10-3 and TRBJ2-2; TRBD1 is a possible D gene (6 bases). V was pared by 4 bases and J by 5 bases, with 8 bases between. The CDR3 spans 13 residues. In germline, CDR1 is ENHRY, CDR2 SYGVKD. The CDR3 loop reads CAISGGQTGELFF. The CDR3 DNA sequence: TGTGCCATCAGTGGAGGACAGACCGGGGAGCTGTTTTTT.

The chain combines TRBV7-2 with TRBJ1-1; D ambiguous. The CDR3 loop spans 15 amino acids. The germline gives CDR1 SGHTA, CDR2 FQGNSA. Trimming took 10 bases from V and 1 from J, leaving 19 bases between them. CDR3 DNA sequence: TGTGCCACCCCCTCCCAGAACGCAGGGAACACTGAAGCTTTCTTT. It specifies CATPSQNAGNTEAFF.

This rearrangement joins TRBV7-2 to TRBJ2-2; the match to TRBD2 covers 9 bases. Germline CDR1 SGHTA, CDR2 FQGNSA. V dropped 3 bases and J dropped 2; count of bases not matched to a gene: 10. This CDR3 is built from 18 residues. CDR3 in amino acids: CASSFRVSGGPNTGELFF. The CDR3 bases are TGTGCCAGCAGCTTTAGGGTTAGCGGGGGCCCCAACACCGGGGAGCTGTTTTTT. Full variable domain (rest looked up from reference TRBV7-2 and TRBJ2-2): GAGVSQSPSNKVTEKGKDVELRCDPISGHTALYWYRQSLGQGLEFLIYFQGNSAPDKSGLPSDRFSAERTGGSVSTLTIQRTQQEDSAVYLCASSFRVSGGPNTGELFFGEGSRLTVL.

V usage is TRBV6-2 or TRBV6-3 and J usage is TRBJ2-4; D possibly corresponds to TRBD1 (6 bases). The germline gives CDR1 MNHEY, CDR2 SVGEGT. The CDR3 loop spans 14 amino acids. With 2 bases removed from V and 2 bases from J, the gap between germline ends came to 7 bases. The CDR3 nucleotides read TGTGCCAGCAGTTACACAGGGTCCAAAAACATTCAGTACTTC. Its protein is CASSYTGSKNIQYF.

A note on this clone: Other DNA sequences in the sample encode the same CDR3. This chain connects TRBV20-1 to TRBJ2-7, with a tentative D call TRBD1 (5 bases). Per the germline V gene, CDR1 is DFQATT and CDR2 is SNEGSKA (reference sequence). Trimming cost V 2 bases and J 4 bases, with 6 bases left between them. The CDR3 is 11 amino acids. The CDR3 sequence is CSARRGYEQYF. The DNA for the CDR3 is TGCAGTGCTAGAAGGGGTTACGAGCAGTACTTC.

The rearrangement uses TRBV3-1 (or the pseudogene TRBV3-2) and TRBJ1-2; 9 positions match TRBD1. The germline V gene encodes CDR1 LGHDT and CDR2 YNNKEL (reference sequence). CDR3 size: 16 residues. V was pared by 2 bases and J by 3 bases, with 7 bases of the junction left unmatched. The CDR3 sequence is CASSQRTGVLYYGYTF. Written as DNA, the CDR3 is TGTGCCAGCAGCCAAAGGACAGGGGTATTATACTATGGCTACACCTTC.

CDR3 DNA: TGTGCCAGTAGTCGACAGGGGGGCGGGAACACTGAAGCTTTCTTT. Residues: CASSRQGGGNTEAFF. V and J are TRBV19 and TRBJ1-1; 9 bases align to TRBD1. Germline V lookup: CDR1 LNHDA, CDR2 SQIVND (reference sequence). This CDR3 spans 15 amino acids. J lost 1 base, V lost 5 bases, and 5 bases had no gene match.